The 29 T cell receptor beta chains presented below share a single source sample, sequenced in a study of T-cell reconstitution after alpha-beta-depleted transplantation in children. Preparation of the TCRbeta library involved a method that used unique molecular identifiers. TCRdb called the PCR reads again in MiXCR, with one record for every CDR3 protein. The data show hundreds of thousands of distinct CDR3 sequences, with roughly 15% seen just once and 1.1% held by the top ten. The sequences come from PBMCs from the stem cell graft donor, collected from the stem cell graft. The receptors stem from a human donor who donated a stem cell graft to a child with acute myeloid leukemia.

This clonotype was observed many times. This sequence joins TRBV6-4 and TRBJ1-2, with D unclear. Germline V gene sequence: CDR1 MRHNA, CDR2 SNTAGT. The CDR3 is made up of 16 amino acids. Trimming stripped 3 bases from V and 2 bases from J, with 16 bases between. This CDR3 reads CASSDPGRGPNYGYTF. In DNA, the CDR3 is TGTGCCAGCAGTGATCCGGGCCGCGGCCCCAACTATGGCTACACCTTC.

In its sample, this clonotype was seen a few times. The chain uses TRBV6-1 and TRBJ2-3, with a possible D match to TRBD1 (6 bases). Germline V gene sequence: CDR1 MNHNS, CDR2 SASEGT. The CDR3 is 12 amino acids. With 2 bases removed from V and 9 bases from J, the gap between germline ends came to 9 bases. CDR3 DNA sequence: TGTGCCAGCAGTGAAATGGGGGCGACGCAGTATTTT. Translation: CASSEMGATQYF.

This clonotype was observed many times. V is TRBV29-1 and J is TRBJ1-5; D remains unclear. The V end was cut by 5 bases, the J end by 4 bases, with 12 bases between. Germline CDR1 and CDR2: SQVTM and ANQGSEA. The CDR3 consists of 13 residues. CDR3 amino acids: CSVLTSPNQPQHF. The CDR3 DNA follows: TGCAGCGTTTTGACATCCCCTAATCAGCCCCAGCATTTT.

Only a few counts were recorded for this clonotype. CDR3: CATSALDREANEQFF. CDR3 bases: TGTGCCACCAGTGCCCTGGACAGGGAGGCCAATGAGCAGTTCTTC. The chain carries TRBV24-1 and TRBJ2-1; 8 bases agree with TRBD1. V was clipped by 5 bases and J by 6 bases; unmatched bases: 8. CDR3 length: 15 residues. Looked up from germline, CDR1 is KGHDR and CDR2 is SFDVKD.

J is TRBJ1-2 and V is TRBV5-1; D not certain. Germline assignment: CDR1 SGHRS and CDR2 YFSETQ. Trimming pared 3 bases from V and 8 bases from J, leaving 8 bases between. The CDR3 has 11 amino acids. CDR3 residues: CASSSSGGYTF. Written as DNA, the CDR3 is TGCGCCAGCAGCTCGAGCGGGGGCTACACCTTC. The entire variable domain, with the rest obtained from reference TRBV5-1 and TRBJ1-2, is as follows: KAGVTQTPRYLIKTRGQQVTLSCSPISGHRSVSWYQQTPGQGLQFLFEYFSETQRNKGNFPGRFSGRQFSNSRSEMNVSTLELGDSALYLCASSSSGGYTFGSGTRLTVV.

This clonotype was counted a few times. V gene TRBV12-3 or TRBV12-4 combines with J gene TRBJ2-7, with 9 bases that match TRBD1. CDR3 length equals 14 residues. The ends lost 6 bases at V and 4 bases at J; junction bases unmatched: 7. The DNA for the CDR3 is TGTGCCAGCAGCCATGGGGACAGGGATTACGAGCAGTACTTC. It encodes CASSHGDRDYEQYF.

V and J are TRBV7-9 and TRBJ2-5; D is ambiguous. Deletions cut 0 bases from V and 6 bases from J, with 14 bases between. Per the germline V gene, CDR1 is SEHNR and CDR2 is FQNEAQ (reference sequence). The CDR3 spans 15 residues. The CDR3 is CASSLAMGTHQTQYF. CDR3 bases: TGTGCCAGCAGCTTAGCGATGGGAACCCACCAGACCCAGTACTTC.

This clonotype was seen at least ten times. This rearrangement joins TRBV4-3 to TRBJ2-7, with 7 nucleotides matching TRBD1. The CDR3 runs to 17 residues. Germline V gene data show CDR1 as LGHNA and CDR2 as YSLEER. The V and J ends lost 1 base and 2 bases, in that order; junction bases with no gene match: 11. Written as DNA, the CDR3 is TGCGCCAGCAGCCAAGCGTTACCCGGGACAGCAACCTACGAGCAGTACTTC. It yields the protein CASSQALPGTATYEQYF.

The chain couples TRBV5-6 to TRBJ2-7; a weak D match, TRBD1 (5 bases). Trimming pared 0 bases from V and 1 base from J, leaving 14 bases between. The CDR3 totals 16 residues. CDR1 and CDR2 (germline): SGHDT, YYEEEE. The CDR3 DNA sequence: TGTGCCAGCAGCTTGGCTGCAGGGCTGGCATCCTACGAGCAGTACTTC. Translated, it gives CASSLAAGLASYEQYF.

This chain connects TRBV20-1 to TRBJ2-7, with a tentative D call TRBD2 (5 bases). V lost 6 bases and J lost 0, with 12 bases in between. The CDR3 sequence is 13 residues long. Germline values: CDR1 DFQATT, CDR2 SNEGSKA (reference sequence). CDR3 sequence (DNA): TGCAGTGCCGAGGGCGGGCGCTCCTACGAGCAGTACTTC. Translation: CSAEGGRSYEQYF.

This clonotype was found many times. The chain joins TRBV20-1 to TRBJ1-5, with unresolved D. Germline CDR1 DFQATT, CDR2 SNEGSKA (reference sequence). V was trimmed by 3 bases and J by 1 base, leaving 10 bases between them. The CDR3 spans 14 residues. The CDR3 DNA is TGCAGTGCTAGTGACGGGGTAAGCAATCAGCCCCAGCATTTT. Its protein is CSASDGVSNQPQHF.

This clonotype has a handful of counts. The chain couples TRBV7-2 to TRBJ1-1; D uncertain. CDR3 length: 13 amino acids. Trimming took 5 bases from V and 1 from J, leaving 8 bases between them. Germline V gene sequence: CDR1 SGHTA, CDR2 FQGNSA. The CDR3: CASSASGNTEAFF. In DNA form, the CDR3 reads TGTGCCAGCAGCGCCTCGGGGAACACTGAAGCTTTCTTT.

The chain couples TRBV20-1 to TRBJ1-5, with 8 bases lining up with TRBD1. J lost 7 bases, V lost 6 bases, and 5 bases had no gene match. The germline V gene encodes CDR1 DFQATT and CDR2 SNEGSKA (reference sequence). CDR3 length equals 12 residues. CDR3: CSATQGEQPQHF. CDR3 coding DNA: TGCAGTGCGACACAGGGGGAACAGCCCCAGCATTTT.

The chain carries TRBV7-9 and TRBJ1-4; unclear D gene. Germline CDR1 reads SEHNR; CDR2 reads FQNEAQ (reference sequence). Trimming left V 1 base short and J 7 bases short, with 13 bases between. The CDR3 is 15 residues long. The CDR3 coding sequence is TGTGCCAGCAGCTTAGAGCCAGCAGGATTTGAAAAACTGTTTTTT. Amino acid sequence: CASSLEPAGFEKLFF.

This clonotype has just a few counts. The rearrangement joins TRBV20-1 to TRBJ2-2, with D possibly TRBD2 on 5 matching bases. Germline CDR1 DFQATT, CDR2 SNEGSKA (reference sequence). V was pared by 5 bases and J by 0 bases, with 10 bases between. The CDR3 spans 14 residues. The CDR3, as DNA: TGCAGTGCTGAACTAGGCGCGAACACCGGGGAGCTGTTTTTT. As protein: CSAELGANTGELFF.

This clonotype has a count of ten or more. This chain connects TRBV20-1 to TRBJ2-1; 10 nucleotides line up with TRBD2. Germline V lookup: CDR1 DFQATT, CDR2 SNEGSKA (reference sequence). V trimming: 5 bases; J trimming: 2 bases; junction bases outside the gene matches: 6. The CDR3 length is 15 residues. The CDR3 region is CSAFPSGGAYNEQFF. In DNA, the CDR3 is TGCAGTGCTTTCCCGAGCGGGGGGGCCTACAATGAGCAGTTCTTC.

A few counts support this clonotype. The rearrangement links TRBV7-6 to TRBJ2-5, with TRBD1 identical over 9 bases. Trimming at V came to 4 bases and at J to 2 bases, leaving 8 bases not matched to a gene. CDR3 length equals 16 residues. Germline values: CDR1 SGHVS, CDR2 FNYEAQ. CDR3 residues: CASSSRQGVRQETQYF. The CDR3 DNA reads TGTGCCAGCAGCTCCAGACAGGGGGTTAGGCAAGAGACCCAGTACTTC.

This chain joins TRBV29-1 and TRBJ1-1; D not resolved. Trimming shortened V by 4 bases and J by 4 bases, and 13 bases separated the two germline ends. The CDR3 sequence is 13 residues long. Germline values: CDR1 SQVTM, CDR2 ANQGSEA. The CDR3 DNA reads as TGCAGCGTTGCTTCTGGGTTCGGCACTGAAGCTTTCTTT. Translated: CSVASGFGTEAFF.

This clonotype was picked up many times. The J gene is TRBJ2-3, the V gene TRBV7-2; D gene ambiguous. V lost 5 bases to trimming and J lost 1 base, with 19 bases between them. Per germline, CDR1 SGHTA and CDR2 FQGNSA. This CDR3 is 17 amino acids long. The CDR3 protein is CASSPRGAPLGTDTQYF. The CDR3 coding sequence is TGTGCCAGCAGCCCCCGCGGAGCACCTCTAGGCACAGATACGCAGTATTTT.

This clonotype came up many times. The V and J genes are TRBV20-1 and TRBJ1-5; possible D gene TRBD1, 5 bases. The germline V gene encodes CDR1 DFQATT and CDR2 SNEGSKA (reference sequence). This CDR3 is 13 amino acids long. V lost 3 bases and J 0 bases, leaving 6 bases between the germline ends. CDR3 residues: CSARGPSNQPQHF. The CDR3 nucleotides are TGCAGTGCTAGGGGGCCTAGCAATCAGCCCCAGCATTTT.

As to this clonotype: At one end the junction does not follow the germline gene, possibly because of a read error. This chain uses TRBV20-1 with TRBJ2-6; D is perhaps TRBD1 or TRBD2 (5 bases each). CDR1 is DFQATT, CDR2 SNEGSKA, per germline (reference sequence). The CDR3 is made up of 18 amino acids. The CDR3 sequence is CSARRAGVLPSGANVLSF. The CDR3 nucleotides are TGCAGTGCTAGGAGGGCTGGGGTGCTCCCCTCTGGGGCCAACGTCCTGTCTTTC.

This clonotype was seen many times. The chain couples TRBV29-1 to TRBJ2-5; D is unresolved. The CDR3 is made up of 11 amino acids. Germline V lookup: CDR1 SQVTM, CDR2 ANQGSEA. With 7 bases removed from V and 1 base from J, the gap between germline ends came to 7 bases. CDR3 coding DNA: TGCAGCGCCCTAAGCCAAGAGACCCAGTACTTC. Its translation is CSALSQETQYF.

This clonotype was counted a few times. The CDR3 sequence: CASSLSDRLWATDTQYF. The CDR3 bases are TGTGCCAGCAGCCTATCAGACAGACTTTGGGCCACAGATACGCAGTATTTT. The chain has TRBV7-2 and TRBJ2-3, with a tentative D call TRBD1 (5 bases). Germline CDR1 SGHTA, CDR2 FQGNSA. The CDR3 is made up of 17 amino acids. V was trimmed by 5 bases and J by 2 bases, leaving 20 bases between them.

The chain uses TRBV5-1 and TRBJ2-3; TRBD2 might be the D (6 bases). Germline CDR1 SGHRS, CDR2 YFSETQ. V lost 3 bases and J lost 0, with 11 bases in between. There are 15 residues in the CDR3. CDR3 bases: TGCGCCAGCAGCTGGGGGGACGGTAGCACAGATACGCAGTATTTT. Translated, it gives CASSWGDGSTDTQYF.

The J gene is TRBJ2-5, the V gene TRBV7-2; D assignment may be TRBD1 or TRBD2 (5 bases each). Per the germline V gene, CDR1 is SGHTA and CDR2 is FQGNSA. The CDR3 contains 16 residues. V dropped 1 base and J dropped 3 bases, with 15 bases sitting between them. The CDR3 bases are TGTGCCAGCAGCTTAGAAGGTCCGGGACCCAAAGAGACCCAGTACTTC. Encoded protein: CASSLEGPGPKETQYF.

There are many counts of this clonotype. This chain joins TRBV29-1 and TRBJ1-5; TRBD1 might be the D (5 bases). The V gene's germline CDR1 is SQVTM and CDR2 ANQGSEA. This CDR3 has 15 amino acids. V was shortened by 5 bases and J by 0 bases, with 14 bases between the two germline ends. The CDR3, as DNA: TGCAGCGTTCGGGACGGCTATTATAGCAATCAGCCCCAGCATTTT. This codes for CSVRDGYYSNQPQHF.

This clonotype was counted ten times or more. This rearrangement joins TRBV4-3 to TRBJ1-4; unclear D gene. The germline gives CDR1 LGHNA, CDR2 YSLEER. V lost 0 bases, J lost 7 bases, and 12 bases lay in between. CDR3 length: 15 amino acids. Here the CDR3 DNA reads TGCGCCAGCAGCCAAGATACCGGACCTAGTGAAAAACTGTTTTTT. The encoded protein is CASSQDTGPSEKLFF.

At least ten counts were recorded for this clonotype. J is TRBJ1-1 and V is TRBV20-1; TRBD1 is a possible D gene (5 bases). Trimming took 3 bases from V and 5 from J, leaving 10 bases between them. The CDR3 consists of 12 residues. The germline V gene encodes CDR1 DFQATT and CDR2 SNEGSKA (reference sequence). CDR3 sequence: CSASLGGTEAFF. CDR3 nucleotides: TGCAGTGCTAGCTTGGGGGGAACTGAAGCTTTCTTT.

Ten or more counts support this clonotype. The chain combines TRBV20-1 with TRBJ2-7; 12 bases agree with TRBD2. The CDR3 runs to 15 residues. V lost 0 bases and J lost 4; bases outside the gene matches: 4. Germline V gene sequence: CDR1 DFQATT, CDR2 SNEGSKA (reference sequence). CDR3 DNA: TGCAGTGCTAGAGATACTAGCGGGGGGCTGTACGAGCAGTACTTC. It specifies CSARDTSGGLYEQYF.